This TCR beta chain was captured by sequencing in a study of cytomegalovirus exposure and HLA in healthy donors. PCR involved 60 Vbeta and 13 Jbeta primers. Some clones are missing from TCRdb's copy, which holds only in-frame ones; the method was immunoSEQ multiplex PCR. The sample records 98,000 or so clones, about 70% being singletons. Trimming at V came to 5 bases and at J to 1 base, leaving 2 bases not matched to a gene. The CDR3 is 14 residues long. Germline loops: CDR1 SGHTA, CDR2 FQGNSA. As concerns this clone: Its antigen is unknown.

Study observations and caveats: Most TCRs appeared rarely, but some public TCRs recurred in many donors. In vitro assays verified that three CMV-associated chains recognized CMV antigens specifically.

The chain uses TRBV7-2 and TRBJ1-1, with 9 bases fitting TRBD1. This clonotype was obtained from a human donor in good health. The sequenced material came from PBMCs. The CDR3 reads CASSRGQGNTEAFF. CDR3 nucleotide sequence: TGTGCCAGCAGCCGGGGACAGGGGAACACTGAAGCTTTCTTT. Based on the CDR3 plus reference TRBV7-2 and TRBJ1-1, the full variable domain is GAGVSQSPSNKVTEKGKDVELRCDPISGHTALYWYRQSLGQGLEFLIYFQGNSAPDKSGLPSDRFSAERTGGSVSTLTIQRTQQEDSAVYLCASSRGQGNTEAFFGQGTRLTVV.